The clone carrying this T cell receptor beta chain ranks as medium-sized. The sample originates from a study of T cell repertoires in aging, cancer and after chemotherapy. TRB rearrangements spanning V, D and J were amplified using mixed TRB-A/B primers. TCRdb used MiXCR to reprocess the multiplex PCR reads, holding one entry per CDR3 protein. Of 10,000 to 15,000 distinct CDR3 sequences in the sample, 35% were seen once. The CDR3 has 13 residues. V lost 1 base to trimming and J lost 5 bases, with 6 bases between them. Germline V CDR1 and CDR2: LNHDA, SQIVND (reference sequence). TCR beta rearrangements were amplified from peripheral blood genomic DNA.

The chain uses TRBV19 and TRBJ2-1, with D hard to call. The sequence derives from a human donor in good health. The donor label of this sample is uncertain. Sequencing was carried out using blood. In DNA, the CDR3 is TGTGCCAGTAGTATAGGGCAGAACAATGAGCAGTTCTTC. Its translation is CASSIGQNNEQFF.